The 17 T cell receptor beta chains listed next were all sequenced from one sample in a study of shared clonotypes between healthy human individuals. CD45RO-negative, CCR7-selected cells formed the naive CD8 fraction, which excluded terminally differentiated effector memory CD45RA+ cells. Assay: immunoSEQ multiplex PCR; the TCRdb copy retains only in-frame clones and omits some. The data hold millions of clones, with approximately 94% observed a single time. Sequences were obtained from naive CD8+ T cells sorted from blood. All receptors come from a man aged 18-30 years in good health.

V gene TRBV19 combines with J gene TRBJ2-1; TRBD1 agrees at 7 bases. Germline CDR1 is LNHDA and CDR2 is SQIVND (reference sequence). The CDR3 extends over 14 amino acids. The J segment lost 3 bases and the V segment lost 9 bases, leaving 8 bases of the junction unmatched. This chain's CDR3 is CASRQGSGYNEQFF. The CDR3 DNA reads TGTGCCAGCCGACAGGGCTCAGGCTACAATGAGCAGTTCTTC.

The rearrangement uses TRBV19 and TRBJ1-6; D possibly corresponds to TRBD1 (5 bases). V lost 4 bases, J lost 9 bases, and 13 bases lay in between. Germline V gene sequence: CDR1 LNHDA, CDR2 SQIVND (reference sequence). The CDR3 spans 14 residues. DNA of the CDR3: TGTGCCAGTAGTAAGGGGTCAGAGAGTTCACCCCTCCACTTT. Amino acids: CASSKGSESSPLHF.

Remarks on this clone: Its ends do not fully match the called genes, so a read error is possible. The sample holds other DNA sequences that translate to the same CDR3. The chain joins TRBV29-1 to TRBJ1-6; 7 nucleotides match TRBD1. CDR3 length: 14 residues. CDR1 SQVTM and CDR2 ANQGSEA come from the germline V gene. DNA for the CDR3: TGCAGCATTCAGGGGGACAGCTCTAATTCACCCCTTCACTTT. This encodes CSIQGDSSNSPLHF.

This clone was observed once. The sample has other DNA sequences that encode this CDR3 too. The chain has TRBV9 and TRBJ2-7, with 11 bases aligning to TRBD2. V lost 4 bases and J lost 4; bases outside the gene matches: 4. The CDR3 loop spans 14 amino acids. The germline CDR1 and CDR2 sequences are SGDLS and YYNGEE. CDR3 sequence (DNA): TGTGCCAGCAGCATGGGACTAGCGGCGTACGAGCAGTACTTC. Protein: CASSMGLAAYEQYF.

The V gene is TRBV9, the J gene TRBJ2-1; D might be TRBD1 or TRBD2, each matching 5 bases. The V and J ends lost 4 bases and 6 bases respectively, with 17 bases between them. This CDR3 comprises 15 residues. Germline V gene lookup returns CDR1 SGDLS and CDR2 YYNGEE. The chain's CDR3 is CASSFSRLGVNEQFF. CDR3 DNA: TGTGCCAGCAGCTTCTCACGTTTGGGGGTCAATGAGCAGTTCTTC.

This chain uses TRBV27 with TRBJ2-1; 10 positions match TRBD2. The germline V gene encodes CDR1 MNHEY and CDR2 SMNVEV (reference sequence). The CDR3 is made up of 15 amino acids. J gave up 6 bases and V 2 bases, and 4 bases lay outside the gene matches. CDR3 in DNA: TGTGCCAGCAGTTTAGGTAGCGGGGGGCGCAATGAGCAGTTCTTC. Its translation: CASSLGSGGRNEQFF.

V usage is TRBV6-1 and J usage is TRBJ1-1; perhaps TRBD1 as D (5 bases). This CDR3 has 13 residues. CDR1 and CDR2 (germline): MNHNS, SASEGT. Trimming cost V 7 bases and J 0 bases, with 9 bases left between them. The CDR3 region has the DNA TGTGCCAGCATCCTGGGGCTGAACACTGAAGCTTTCTTT. This codes for CASILGLNTEAFF.

The CDR3: CAISGGTGENEQFF. CDR3 DNA sequence: TGTGCCATCAGTGGTGGGACAGGGGAAAATGAGCAGTTCTTC. This rearrangement joins TRBV10-3 to TRBJ2-1, with 10 bases identical to TRBD1. Germline V gives CDR1 ENHRY, CDR2 SYGVKD. V was clipped by 4 bases and J by 7 bases; unmatched bases: 4. CDR3 size: 14 residues.

J is TRBJ1-2 and V is TRBV2, with unresolved D. The CDR3 length is 13 residues. From germline, CDR1 is SNHLY and CDR2 FYNNEI. Trimming left V 2 bases short and J 6 bases short, with 10 bases between. The chain's CDR3 is CASSENSADGYTF. CDR3 DNA sequence: TGTGCCAGCAGTGAAAATTCGGCAGATGGCTACACCTTC.

This rearrangement joins TRBV7-9 to TRBJ2-5; 7 bases map to TRBD1. CDR1 SEHNR and CDR2 FQNEAQ come from the germline V gene (reference sequence). J was trimmed by 5 bases and V by 4 bases; bases with no gene match: 7. The CDR3 is made up of 14 amino acids. The CDR3 reads CASSSPTGWETQYF. The CDR3 DNA sequence: TGTGCCAGCAGCTCCCCGACAGGGTGGGAGACCCAGTACTTC.

The V gene is TRBV6-5, the J gene TRBJ2-5, with 9 positions matching TRBD2. The CDR3 contains 14 residues. V was pared by 6 bases and J by 5 bases, with 7 bases of the junction left unmatched. CDR1 and CDR2 (germline): MNHEY, SVGAGI. The CDR3 coding sequence is TGTGCCAGCAGCGGCGGGGGGGCCAGGGAGACCCAGTACTTC. Translated, it gives CASSGGGARETQYF.

J is TRBJ2-1 and V is TRBV27; 7 nucleotides line up with TRBD1. The CDR3 consists of 19 residues. Germline loops: CDR1 MNHEY, CDR2 SMNVEV (reference sequence). V lost 5 bases, J lost 4 bases, and 20 bases stayed unmatched. The chain's CDR3 is CASSLWGRYRGEAYNEQFF. CDR3 coding DNA: TGTGCCAGCAGTCTTTGGGGCCGGTACAGGGGCGAAGCTTACAATGAGCAGTTCTTC.

This sequence joins TRBV27 and TRBJ2-1; tentatively, D is TRBD2 (5 bases). CDR1 is MNHEY, CDR2 SMNVEV, per germline (reference sequence). This CDR3 is 15 amino acids long. The V and J ends lost 3 bases and 4 bases respectively, with 13 bases between them. The CDR3 reads CASSFEVGVYNEQFF. The CDR3 DNA sequence: TGTGCCAGCAGTTTTGAAGTCGGGGTATACAATGAGCAGTTCTTC.

This chain uses TRBV5-6 with TRBJ2-3, with 10 bases identical to TRBD2. The CDR3 sequence is 16 residues long. V shed 3 bases and J 3 bases; nucleotides not matched to a gene: 7. CDR1 is SGHDT and CDR2 is YYEEEE in the germline V gene. The DNA for the CDR3 is TGTGCCAGCAGCTCCTGGACTAGCGGTAATACAGATACGCAGTATTTT. Residues: CASSSWTSGNTDTQYF. Supplemented by reference TRBV5-6 and TRBJ2-3, the full variable domain reads DAGVTQSPTHLIKTRGQQVTLRCSPKSGHDTVSWYQQALGQGPQFIFQYYEEEERQRGNFPDRFSGHQFPNYSSELNVNALLLGDSALYLCASSSWTSGNTDTQYFGPGTRLTVL.

CDR3 in amino acids: CASSLASQGNTGELFF. Written as DNA, the CDR3 is TGTGCCAGCAGCTTAGCCAGTCAGGGGAACACCGGGGAGCTGTTTTTT. The chain recombines TRBV7-9 with TRBJ2-2, with a possible D match to TRBD1 (5 bases). Germline CDR1 and CDR2: SEHNR and FQNEAQ (reference sequence). With 0 bases removed from V and 1 base from J, the gap between germline ends came to 9 bases. The CDR3 covers 16 residues. The whole variable domain, filled in from reference TRBV7-9 and TRBJ2-2, reads DTGVSQNPRHKITKRGQNVTFRCDPISEHNRLYWYRQTLGQGPEFLTYFQNEAQLEKSRLLSDRFSAERPKGSFSTLEIQRTEQGDSAMYLCASSLASQGNTGELFFGEGSRLTVL.

A remark on this clone: Different DNA sequences within this sample yield the same CDR3. This chain links TRBV13 with TRBJ1-1; no clear D. CDR3 size: 13 residues. V lost 3 bases and J lost 1, with 6 bases in between. Germline CDR1 is PRHDT and CDR2 is FYEKMQ (reference sequence). The CDR3 DNA sequence: TGTGCCAGCAGCTTGTGGGAGAACACTGAAGCTTTCTTT. Translating it yields CASSLWENTEAFF.

The chain joins TRBV6-6 to TRBJ2-7, with a tentative D call TRBD2 (6 bases). Germline V gene lookup returns CDR1 MNHNY and CDR2 SVGAGI (reference sequence). This CDR3 has 13 amino acids. The V end was cut by 6 bases, the J end by 5 bases, with 14 bases between. The chain's CDR3 is CASSLGEVNEQYF. The CDR3 DNA reads as TGTGCCAGCAGCCTCGGGGAGGTGAACGAGCAGTACTTC.